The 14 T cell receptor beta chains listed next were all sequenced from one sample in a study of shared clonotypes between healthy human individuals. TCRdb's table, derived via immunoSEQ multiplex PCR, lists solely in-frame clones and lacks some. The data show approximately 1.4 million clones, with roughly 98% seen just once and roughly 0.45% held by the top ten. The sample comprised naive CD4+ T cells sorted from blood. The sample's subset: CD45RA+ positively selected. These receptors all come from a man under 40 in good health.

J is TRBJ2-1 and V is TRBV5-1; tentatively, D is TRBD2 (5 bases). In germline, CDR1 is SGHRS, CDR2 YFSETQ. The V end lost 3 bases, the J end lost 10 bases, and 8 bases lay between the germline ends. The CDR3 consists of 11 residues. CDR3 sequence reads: CASSSRAEQFF. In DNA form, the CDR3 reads TGCGCCAGCAGCTCGCGGGCAGAGCAGTTCTTC.

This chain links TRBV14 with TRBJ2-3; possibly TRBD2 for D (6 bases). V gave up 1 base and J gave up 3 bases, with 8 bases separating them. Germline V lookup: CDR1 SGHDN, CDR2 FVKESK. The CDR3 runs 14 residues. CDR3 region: CASSQVRETDTQYF. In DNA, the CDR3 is TGTGCCAGCAGCCAAGTGCGGGAAACAGATACGCAGTATTTT.

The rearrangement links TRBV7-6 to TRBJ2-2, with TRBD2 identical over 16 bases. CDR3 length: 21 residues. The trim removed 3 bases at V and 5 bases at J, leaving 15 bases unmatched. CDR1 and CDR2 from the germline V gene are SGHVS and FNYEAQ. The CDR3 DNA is TGTGCCAGCAGCTTCCGAGTGCCGGGACTAGCGGGAGGGCGGTCAACCGGGGAGCTGTTTTTT. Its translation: CASSFRVPGLAGGRSTGELFF.

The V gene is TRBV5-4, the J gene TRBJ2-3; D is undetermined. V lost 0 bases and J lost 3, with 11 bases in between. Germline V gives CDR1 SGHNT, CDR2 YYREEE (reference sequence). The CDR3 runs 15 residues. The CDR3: CASSLDSIRTDTQYF. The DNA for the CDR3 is TGTGCCAGCAGCTTGGACAGCATCCGAACAGATACGCAGTATTTT.

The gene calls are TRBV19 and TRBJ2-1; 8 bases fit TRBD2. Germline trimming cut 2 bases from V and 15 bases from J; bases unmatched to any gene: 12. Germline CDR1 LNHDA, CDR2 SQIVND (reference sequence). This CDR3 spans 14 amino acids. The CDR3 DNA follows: TGTGCCAGTAGTATAATTGGGGGAGCGGGAGCCCCGTTCTTC. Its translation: CASSIIGGAGAPFF.

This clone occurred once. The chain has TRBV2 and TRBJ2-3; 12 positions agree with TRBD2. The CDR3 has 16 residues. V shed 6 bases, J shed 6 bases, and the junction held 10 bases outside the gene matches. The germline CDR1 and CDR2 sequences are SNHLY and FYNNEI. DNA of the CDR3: TGTGCCAGCAGCGCGACTAGCGGGAGAGGGTTGGATACGCAGTATTTT. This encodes CASSATSGRGLDTQYF.

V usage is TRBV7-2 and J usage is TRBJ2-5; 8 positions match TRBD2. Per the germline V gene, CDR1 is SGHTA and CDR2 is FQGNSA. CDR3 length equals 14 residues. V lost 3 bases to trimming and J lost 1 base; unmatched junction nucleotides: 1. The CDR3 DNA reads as TGTGCCAGCAGCTTTAGCGGGACCCAAGAGACCCAGTACTTC. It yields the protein CASSFSGTQETQYF.

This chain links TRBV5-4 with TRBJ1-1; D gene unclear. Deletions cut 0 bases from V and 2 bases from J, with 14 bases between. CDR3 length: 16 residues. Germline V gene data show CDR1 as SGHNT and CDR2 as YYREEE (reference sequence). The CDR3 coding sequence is TGTGCCAGCAGCTTGGAACGAAATAGGCCAAACACTGAAGCTTTCTTT. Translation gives CASSLERNRPNTEAFF.

The CDR3 coding sequence is TGCAGCGTTACCAGGGGATTACCTGAAGCTTTCTTT. Encoded protein: CSVTRGLPEAFF. The J gene is TRBJ1-1, the V gene TRBV29-1, with TRBD1 as a possible D gene (6 bases). V was shortened by 5 bases and J by 6 bases, with 13 bases between the two germline ends. The CDR3 is 12 amino acids. The germline CDR1 and CDR2 sequences are SQVTM and ANQGSEA. The full variable domain, in which reference TRBV29-1 and TRBJ1-1 provide the parts outside the CDR3, is SAVISQKPSRDICQRGTSLTIQCQVDSQVTMMFWYRQQPGQSLTLIATANQGSEATYESGFVIDKFPISRPNLTFSTLTVSNMSPEDSSIYLCSVTRGLPEAFFGQGTRLTVV.

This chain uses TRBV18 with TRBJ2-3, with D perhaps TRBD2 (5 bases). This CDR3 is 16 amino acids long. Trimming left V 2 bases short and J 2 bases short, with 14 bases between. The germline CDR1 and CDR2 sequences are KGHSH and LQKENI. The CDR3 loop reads CASSPTRVTVTDTQYF. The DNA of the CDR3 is TGTGCCAGCTCACCAACGAGGGTCACAGTCACAGATACGCAGTATTTT.

The CDR3 DNA sequence: TGTGCCAGTAGTATCGCGGGAGATCAGCCCCAGCATTTT. This codes for CASSIAGDQPQHF. The chain couples TRBV19 to TRBJ1-5; D remains unclear. Germline CDR1 and CDR2: LNHDA and SQIVND (reference sequence). This CDR3 contains 13 residues. The V and J ends lost 3 bases and 5 bases respectively, with 8 bases between them.

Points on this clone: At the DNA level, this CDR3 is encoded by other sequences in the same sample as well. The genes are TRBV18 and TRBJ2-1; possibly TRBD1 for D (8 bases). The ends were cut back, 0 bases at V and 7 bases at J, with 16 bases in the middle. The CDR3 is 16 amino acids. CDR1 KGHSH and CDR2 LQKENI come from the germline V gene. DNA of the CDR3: TGTGCCAGCTCACCACCGGGGACAGGCGGGGGAAATGAGCAGTTCTTC. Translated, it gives CASSPPGTGGGNEQFF. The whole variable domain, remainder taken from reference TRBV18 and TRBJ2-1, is NAGVMQNPRHLVRRRGQEARLRCSPMKGHSHVYWYRQLPEEGLKFMVYLQKENIIDESGMPKERFSAEFPKEGPSILRIQQVVRGDSAAYFCASSPPGTGGGNEQFFGPGTRLTVL.

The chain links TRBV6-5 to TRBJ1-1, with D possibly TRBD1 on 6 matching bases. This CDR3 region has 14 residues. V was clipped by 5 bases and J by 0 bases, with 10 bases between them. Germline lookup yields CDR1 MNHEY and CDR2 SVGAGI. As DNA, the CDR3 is TGTGCCAGCAGTAGGGGGATTTTGAACACTGAAGCTTTCTTT. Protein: CASSRGILNTEAFF.

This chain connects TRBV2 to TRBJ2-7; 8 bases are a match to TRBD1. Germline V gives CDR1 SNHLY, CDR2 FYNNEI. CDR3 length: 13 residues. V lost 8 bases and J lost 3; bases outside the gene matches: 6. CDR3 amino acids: CASLQGAIYEQYF. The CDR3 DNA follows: TGTGCCAGCTTGCAGGGGGCGATCTACGAGCAGTACTTC.